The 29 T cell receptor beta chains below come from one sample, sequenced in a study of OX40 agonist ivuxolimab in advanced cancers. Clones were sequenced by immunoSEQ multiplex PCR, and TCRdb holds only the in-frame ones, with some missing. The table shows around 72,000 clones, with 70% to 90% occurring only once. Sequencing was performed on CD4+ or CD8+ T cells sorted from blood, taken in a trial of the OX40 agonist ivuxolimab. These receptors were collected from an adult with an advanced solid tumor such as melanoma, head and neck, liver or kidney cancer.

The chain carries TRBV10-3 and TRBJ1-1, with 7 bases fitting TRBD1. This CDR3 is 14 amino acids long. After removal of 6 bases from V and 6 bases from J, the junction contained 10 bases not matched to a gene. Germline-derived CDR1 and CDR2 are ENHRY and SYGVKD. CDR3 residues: CAIRDARGSSEAFF. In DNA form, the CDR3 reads TGTGCCATCAGGGATGCCAGGGGGTCTTCTGAAGCTTTCTTT.

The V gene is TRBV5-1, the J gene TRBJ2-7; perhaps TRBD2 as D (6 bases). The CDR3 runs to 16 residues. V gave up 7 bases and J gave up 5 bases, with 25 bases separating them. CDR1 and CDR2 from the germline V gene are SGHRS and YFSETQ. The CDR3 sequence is CASSLWDSSVPNEQYF. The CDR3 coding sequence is TGCGCCAGCTCTTTGTGGGACTCTTCCGTTCCTAACGAGCAGTACTTC.

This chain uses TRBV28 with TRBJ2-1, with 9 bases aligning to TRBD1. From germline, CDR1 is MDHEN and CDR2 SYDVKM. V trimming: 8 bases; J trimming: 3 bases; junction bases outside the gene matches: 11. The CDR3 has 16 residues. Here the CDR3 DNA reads TGTGCCAGCGGCACCCTGGGGACAGGGATCTACAATGAGCAGTTCTTC. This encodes CASGTLGTGIYNEQFF.

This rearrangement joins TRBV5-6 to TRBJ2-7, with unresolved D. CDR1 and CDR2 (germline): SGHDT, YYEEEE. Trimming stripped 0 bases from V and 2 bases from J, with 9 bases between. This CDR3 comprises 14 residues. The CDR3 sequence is CASSLARRTYEQYF. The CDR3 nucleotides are TGTGCCAGCAGCTTGGCCCGAAGGACCTACGAGCAGTACTTC.

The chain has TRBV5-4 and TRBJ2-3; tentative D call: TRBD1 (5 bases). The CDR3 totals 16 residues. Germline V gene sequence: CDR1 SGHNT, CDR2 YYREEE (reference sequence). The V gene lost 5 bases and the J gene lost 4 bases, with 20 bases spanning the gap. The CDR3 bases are TGTGCCAGCAGTCGGGCGGCAGGGATAGATGCAGATACGCAGTATTTT. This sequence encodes CASSRAAGIDADTQYF.

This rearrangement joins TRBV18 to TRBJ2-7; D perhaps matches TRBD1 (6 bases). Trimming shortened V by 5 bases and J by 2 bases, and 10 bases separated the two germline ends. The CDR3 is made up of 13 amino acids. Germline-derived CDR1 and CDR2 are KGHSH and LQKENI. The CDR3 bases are TGTGCCAGCTCAAGGACAGAGACCTACGAGCAGTACTTC. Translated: CASSRTETYEQYF.

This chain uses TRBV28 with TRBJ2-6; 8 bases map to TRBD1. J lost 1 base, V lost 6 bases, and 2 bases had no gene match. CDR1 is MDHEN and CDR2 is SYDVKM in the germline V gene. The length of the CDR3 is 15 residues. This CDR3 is CASRGQGSGANVLTF. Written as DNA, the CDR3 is TGTGCCAGCAGAGGACAGGGTTCTGGGGCCAACGTCCTGACTTTC.

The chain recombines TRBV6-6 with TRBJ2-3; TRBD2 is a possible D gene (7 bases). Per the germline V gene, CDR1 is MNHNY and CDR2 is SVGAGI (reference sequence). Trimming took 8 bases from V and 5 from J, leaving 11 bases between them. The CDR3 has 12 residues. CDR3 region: CASGGAQDTQYF. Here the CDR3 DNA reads TGTGCCAGCGGGGGGGCCCAAGATACGCAGTATTTT.

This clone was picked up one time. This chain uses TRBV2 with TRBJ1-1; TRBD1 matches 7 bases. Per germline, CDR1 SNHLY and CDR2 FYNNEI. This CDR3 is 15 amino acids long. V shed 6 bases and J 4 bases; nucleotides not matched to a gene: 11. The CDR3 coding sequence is TGTGCCAGCAGGAGGGACAGACAGGGTGGCACTGAAGCTTTCTTT. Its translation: CASRRDRQGGTEAFF.

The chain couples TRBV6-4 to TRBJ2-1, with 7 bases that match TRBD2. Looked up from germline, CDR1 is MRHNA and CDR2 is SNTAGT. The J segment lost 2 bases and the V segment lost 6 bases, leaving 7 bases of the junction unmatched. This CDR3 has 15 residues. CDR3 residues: CASSNERGPYNEQFF. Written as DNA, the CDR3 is TGTGCCAGCAGCAATGAGCGGGGCCCCTACAATGAGCAGTTCTTC.

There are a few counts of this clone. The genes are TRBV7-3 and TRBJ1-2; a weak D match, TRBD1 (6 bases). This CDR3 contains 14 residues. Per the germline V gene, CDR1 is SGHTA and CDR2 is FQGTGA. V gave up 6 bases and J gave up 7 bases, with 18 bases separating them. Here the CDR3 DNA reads TGTGCCAGCAGATTCATGTCGGGGGCTTTTGGCTACACCTTC. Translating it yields CASRFMSGAFGYTF.

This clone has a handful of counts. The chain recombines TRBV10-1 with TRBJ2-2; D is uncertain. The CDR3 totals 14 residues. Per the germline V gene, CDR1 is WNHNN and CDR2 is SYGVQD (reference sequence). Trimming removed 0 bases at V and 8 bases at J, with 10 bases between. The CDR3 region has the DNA TGCGCCAGCAGTGAGTCGTACTCCTCGGGGGAGCTGTTTTTT. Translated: CASSESYSSGELFF.

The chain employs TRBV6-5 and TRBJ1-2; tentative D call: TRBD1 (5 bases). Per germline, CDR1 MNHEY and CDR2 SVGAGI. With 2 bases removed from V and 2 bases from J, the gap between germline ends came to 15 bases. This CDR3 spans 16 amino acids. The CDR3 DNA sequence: TGTGCCAGCAGTTACGGAGCCCCAGGGTCCAACTATGGCTACACCTTC. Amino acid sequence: CASSYGAPGSNYGYTF.

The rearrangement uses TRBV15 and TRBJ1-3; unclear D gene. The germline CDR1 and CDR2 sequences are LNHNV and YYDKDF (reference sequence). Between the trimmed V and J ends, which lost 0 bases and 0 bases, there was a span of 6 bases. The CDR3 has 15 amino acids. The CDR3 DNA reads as TGTGCCACCAGCAGAGAAGGACTCTCTGGAAACACCATATATTTT. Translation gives CATSREGLSGNTIYF.

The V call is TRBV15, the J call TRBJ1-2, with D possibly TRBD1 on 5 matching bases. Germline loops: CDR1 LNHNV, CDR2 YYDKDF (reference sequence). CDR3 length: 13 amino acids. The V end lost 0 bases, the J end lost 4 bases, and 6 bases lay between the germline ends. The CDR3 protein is CATSRDGAYGYTF. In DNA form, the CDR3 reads TGTGCCACCAGCAGAGACGGGGCCTATGGCTACACCTTC.

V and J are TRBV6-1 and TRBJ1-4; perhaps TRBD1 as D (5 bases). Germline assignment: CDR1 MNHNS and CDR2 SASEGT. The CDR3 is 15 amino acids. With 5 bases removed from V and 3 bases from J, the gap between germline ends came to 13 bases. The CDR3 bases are TGTGCCAGCAGTCCCCAAGGGGCAGCTAATGAAAAACTGTTTTTT. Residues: CASSPQGAANEKLFF.

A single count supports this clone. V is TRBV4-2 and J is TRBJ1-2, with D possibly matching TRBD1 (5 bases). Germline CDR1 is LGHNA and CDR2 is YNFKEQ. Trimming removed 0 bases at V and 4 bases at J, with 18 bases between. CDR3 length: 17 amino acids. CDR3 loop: CASSQEGGGSGFYGYTF. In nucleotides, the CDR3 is TGTGCCAGCAGCCAAGAGGGGGGAGGGTCAGGTTTCTATGGCTACACCTTC.

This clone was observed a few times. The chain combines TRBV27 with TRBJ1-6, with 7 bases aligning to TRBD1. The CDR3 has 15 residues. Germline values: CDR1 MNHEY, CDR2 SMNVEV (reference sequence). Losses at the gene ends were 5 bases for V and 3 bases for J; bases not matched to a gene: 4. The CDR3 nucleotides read TGTGCCAGCAGTGGGCGACAGGGCTATAATTCACCCCTCCACTTT. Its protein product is CASSGRQGYNSPLHF.

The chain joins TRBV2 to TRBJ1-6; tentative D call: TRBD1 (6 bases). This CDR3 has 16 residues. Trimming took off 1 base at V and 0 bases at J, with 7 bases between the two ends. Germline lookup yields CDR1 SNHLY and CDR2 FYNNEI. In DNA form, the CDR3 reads TGTGCCAGCAGTGAAGGAGGGGGCTCCTATAATTCACCCCTCCACTTT. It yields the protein CASSEGGGSYNSPLHF. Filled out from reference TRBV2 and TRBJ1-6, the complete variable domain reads EPEVTQTPSHQVTQMGQEVILRCVPISNHLYFYWYRQILGQKVEFLVSFYNNEISEKSEIFDDQFSVERPDGSNFTLKIRSTKLEDSAMYFCASSEGGGSYNSPLHFGNGTRLTVT.

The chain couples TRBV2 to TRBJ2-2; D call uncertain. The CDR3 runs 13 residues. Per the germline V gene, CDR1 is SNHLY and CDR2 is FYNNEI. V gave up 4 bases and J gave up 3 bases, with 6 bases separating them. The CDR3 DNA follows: TGTGCCAGCAGTGCTGACCACACCGGGGAGCTGTTTTTT. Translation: CASSADHTGELFF.

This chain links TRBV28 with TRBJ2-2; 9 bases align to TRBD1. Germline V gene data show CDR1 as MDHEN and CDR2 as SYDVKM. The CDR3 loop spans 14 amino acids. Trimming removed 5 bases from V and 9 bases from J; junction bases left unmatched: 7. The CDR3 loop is CASSPGTGRRELFF. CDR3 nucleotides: TGTGCCAGCAGTCCCGGGACAGGGAGAAGGGAGCTGTTTTTT.

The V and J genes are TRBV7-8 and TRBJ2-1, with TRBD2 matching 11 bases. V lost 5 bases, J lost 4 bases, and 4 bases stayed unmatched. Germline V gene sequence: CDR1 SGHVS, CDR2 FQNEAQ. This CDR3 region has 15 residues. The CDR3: CASSVLAGGYNEQFF. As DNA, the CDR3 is TGTGCCAGCAGCGTTCTAGCGGGAGGATACAATGAGCAGTTCTTC.

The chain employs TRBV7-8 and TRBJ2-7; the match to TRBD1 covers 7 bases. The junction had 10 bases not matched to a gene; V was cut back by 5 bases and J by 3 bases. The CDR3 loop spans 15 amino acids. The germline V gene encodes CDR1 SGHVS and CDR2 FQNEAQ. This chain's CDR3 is CASSPSGTVVYEQYF. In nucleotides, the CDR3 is TGTGCCAGCAGCCCCTCCGGGACAGTAGTCTACGAGCAGTACTTC.

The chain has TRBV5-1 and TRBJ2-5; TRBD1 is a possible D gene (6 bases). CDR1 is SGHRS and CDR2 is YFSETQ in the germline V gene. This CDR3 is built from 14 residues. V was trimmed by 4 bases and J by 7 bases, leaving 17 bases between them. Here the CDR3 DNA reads TGCGCCAGCAGCGGGGGCCAGAGCGCCAGGACCCAGTACTTC. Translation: CASSGGQSARTQYF.

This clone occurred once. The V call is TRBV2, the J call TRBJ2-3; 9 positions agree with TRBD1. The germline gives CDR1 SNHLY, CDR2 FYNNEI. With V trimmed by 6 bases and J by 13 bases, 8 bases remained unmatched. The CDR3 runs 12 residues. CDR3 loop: CASSRTGGEKYF. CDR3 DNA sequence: TGTGCCAGCAGCCGCACAGGGGGCGAGAAGTATTTT. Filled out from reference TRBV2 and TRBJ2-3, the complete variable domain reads EPEVTQTPSHQVTQMGQEVILRCVPISNHLYFYWYRQILGQKVEFLVSFYNNEISEKSEIFDDQFSVERPDGSNFTLKIRSTKLEDSAMYFCASSRTGGEKYFGPGTRLTVL.

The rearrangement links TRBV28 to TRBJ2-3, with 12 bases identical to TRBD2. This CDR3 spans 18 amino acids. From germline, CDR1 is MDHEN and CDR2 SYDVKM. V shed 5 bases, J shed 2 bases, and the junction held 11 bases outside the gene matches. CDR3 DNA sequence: TGTGCCAGCAGTCCGACCCGACTAGCGGGAGAATACACAGATACGCAGTATTTT. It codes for CASSPTRLAGEYTDTQYF.

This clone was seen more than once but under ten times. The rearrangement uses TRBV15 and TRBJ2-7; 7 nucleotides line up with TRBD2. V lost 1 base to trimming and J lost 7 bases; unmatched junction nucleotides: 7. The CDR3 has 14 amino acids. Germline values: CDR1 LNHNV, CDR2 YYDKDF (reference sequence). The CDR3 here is CATSRGEGPKEQYF. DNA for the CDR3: TGTGCCACCAGCAGAGGGGAGGGTCCTAAGGAGCAGTACTTC.

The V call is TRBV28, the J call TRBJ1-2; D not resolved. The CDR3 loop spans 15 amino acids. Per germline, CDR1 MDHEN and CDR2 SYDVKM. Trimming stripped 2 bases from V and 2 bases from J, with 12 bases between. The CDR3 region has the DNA TGTGCCAGCAGTTTAGTCCAGGCCCGCAACTATGGCTACACCTTC. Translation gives CASSLVQARNYGYTF.

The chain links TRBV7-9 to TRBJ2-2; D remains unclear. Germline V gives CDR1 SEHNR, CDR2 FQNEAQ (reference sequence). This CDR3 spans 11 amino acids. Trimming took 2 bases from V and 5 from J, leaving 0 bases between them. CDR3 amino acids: CASSLTGELFF. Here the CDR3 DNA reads TGTGCCAGCAGCTTAACCGGGGAGCTGTTTTTT.